Included here is one T cell receptor beta chain sequence, with context. An end of the junction does not agree with germline; a read error may underlie this. This CDR3 is 14 amino acids long. Germline loops: CDR1 ENHRY, CDR2 SYGVKD. Generated by immunoSEQ multiplex PCR, the TCRdb table keeps only in-frame clones and is missing some. The sample records roughly 1,100,000 clones, roughly 70% being singletons. The data were taken from a study of shared clonotypes between healthy human individuals. The V and J genes are TRBV10-3 and TRBJ2-4, with D perhaps TRBD2 (6 bases). The sequence derives from a man between 18 and 29 years old in good health. Sequencing was performed on memory CD4+ T cells sorted from blood. The sample's subset: CD45RA-negative fraction. The CDR3 coding sequence is TGCGCCAGCAGGGTTGGGGGAGGCAAAAACATTCAGTACTTC. The encoded protein is CASRVGGGKNIQYF.